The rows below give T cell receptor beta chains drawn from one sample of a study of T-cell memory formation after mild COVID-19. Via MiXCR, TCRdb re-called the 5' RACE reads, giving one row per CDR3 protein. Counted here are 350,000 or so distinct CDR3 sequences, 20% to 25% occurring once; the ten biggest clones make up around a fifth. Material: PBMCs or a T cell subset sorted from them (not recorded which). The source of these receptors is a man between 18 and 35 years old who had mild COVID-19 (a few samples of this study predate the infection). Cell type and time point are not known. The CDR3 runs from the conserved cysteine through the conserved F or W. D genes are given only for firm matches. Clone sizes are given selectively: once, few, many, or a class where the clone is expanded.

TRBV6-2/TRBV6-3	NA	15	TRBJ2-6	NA	TGTGCCAGCGGGGACCGCCTATCTGGGGCCAACGTCCTGACTTTC	CASGDRLSGANVLTF
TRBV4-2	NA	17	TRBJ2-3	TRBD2	TGTGCCAGCAGCCAGTACGTAGCGGGGGGGCTCACAGATACGCAGTATTTT	CASSQYVAGGLTDTQYF
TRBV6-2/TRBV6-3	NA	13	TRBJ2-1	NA	TGTGCCAGCGTACAGGATACGTACAATGAGCAGTTCTTC	CASVQDTYNEQFF
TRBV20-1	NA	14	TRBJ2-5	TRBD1	TGCAGTGCCGCAAACAGGGGGCTAGAAGAGACCCAGTACTTC	CSAANRGLEETQYF
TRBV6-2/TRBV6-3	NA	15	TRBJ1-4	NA	TGTGCCAGCAGTTCAAGAGCAGGGAGTAATGAAAAACTGTTTTTT	CASSSRAGSNEKLFF
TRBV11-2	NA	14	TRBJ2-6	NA	TGTGCCAGCAGCTTACCAACTGGGGCCAACGTCCTGACTTTC	CASSLPTGANVLTF
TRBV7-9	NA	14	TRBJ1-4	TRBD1	TGTGCCAGCAGCCTGGGACAGGTTTCTGAAAAACTGTTTTTT	CASSLGQVSEKLFF
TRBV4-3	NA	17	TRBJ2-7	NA	TGCGCCAGCAGCCAAGCGGTGCGAGGGGGTCCCCCCTACGAGCAGTACTTC	CASSQAVRGGPPYEQYF
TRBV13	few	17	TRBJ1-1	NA	TGTGCCAGCAGTGCGGCCATGGGGGGACGGGGTCGAACTGAAGCTTTCTTT	CASSAAMGGRGRTEAFF
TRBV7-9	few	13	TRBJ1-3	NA	TGTGCCAGCAGCCCAGGGACCGGGAACACCATATATTTT	CASSPGTGNTIYF
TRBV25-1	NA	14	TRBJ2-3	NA	TGTGCCAGCAGTGAATCAGTACCGGCAGATACGCAGTATTTT	CASSESVPADTQYF
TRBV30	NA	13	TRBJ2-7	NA	TGTGCCTGGGAAGACAGGAGCTCCTACGAGCAGTACTTC	CAWEDRSSYEQYF
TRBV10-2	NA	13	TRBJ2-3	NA	TGCGCCAGCAAGGGCCGGAGCACAGATACGCAGTATTTT	CASKGRSTDTQYF
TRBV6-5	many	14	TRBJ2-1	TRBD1	TGTGCCAGCAGTTACCGGACAGGGGCGAATGAGCAGTTCTTC	CASSYRTGANEQFF
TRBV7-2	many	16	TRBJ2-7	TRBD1	TGTGCCAGCAGCTTAAGTGGGACAGGGATCCCCTACGAGCAGTACTTC	CASSLSGTGIPYEQYF
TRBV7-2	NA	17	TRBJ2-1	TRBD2	TGTGCCAGCAGCCCCGATAGCGGGGGGATCTCCTACAATGAGCAGTTCTTC	CASSPDSGGISYNEQFF
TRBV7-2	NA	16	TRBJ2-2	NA	TGTGCCAGCAGCTTAACCCATACCACGAACACCGGGGAGCTGTTTTTT	CASSLTHTTNTGELFF
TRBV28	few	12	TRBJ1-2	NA	TGTGCCAGCAGTCGACAGTCCTATGGCTACACCTTC	CASSRQSYGYTF
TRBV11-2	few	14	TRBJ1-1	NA	TGTGCCAGCAGCTTAGACCCATCCGACACTGAAGCTTTCTTT	CASSLDPSDTEAFF
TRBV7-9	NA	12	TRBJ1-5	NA	TGTGCCAGCAGCCCATATGGTCAGCCCCAGCATTTT	CASSPYGQPQHF
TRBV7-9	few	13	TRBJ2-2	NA	TGTGCCAGCAGCGCACAGTACACCGGGGAGCTGTTTTTT	CASSAQYTGELFF
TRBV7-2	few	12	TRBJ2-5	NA	TGTGCCAGCAGCTGGGAGCGGGTTGGGAAGTACTTC	CASSWERVGKYF
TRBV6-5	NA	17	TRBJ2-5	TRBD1	TGTGCCAGCAGTTACCGCCTACCGGGACAGGGCCAAGAGACCCAGTACTTC	CASSYRLPGQGQETQYF
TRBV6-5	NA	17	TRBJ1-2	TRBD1	TGTGCCAGCTCGGCCGGACAGGGAAGATACCTCTACTATGGCTACACCTTC	CASSAGQGRYLYYGYTF
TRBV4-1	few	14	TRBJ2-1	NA	TGCGCCAGCAGCCAAGAGGCTGCCAACAATGAGCAGTTCTTC	CASSQEAANNEQFF
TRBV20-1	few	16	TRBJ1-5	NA	TGCAGTGCTAGAGATCGGGTGCGGCCGTTCATGGAGCCCCAGCATTTT	CSARDRVRPFMEPQHF
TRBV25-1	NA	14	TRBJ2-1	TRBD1	TGTGCCAGCAGTGAGTTGGGGACAGTCAGTGAGCAGTTCTTC	CASSELGTVSEQFF
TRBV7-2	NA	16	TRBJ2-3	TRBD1	TGTGCCACCGCCGATTTTCCGGGACAGGGCACAGATACGCAGTATTTT	CATADFPGQGTDTQYF
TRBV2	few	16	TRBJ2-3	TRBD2	TGTGCCAGCAGTGAGAGAGAGCGGGGCAGCACAGATACGCAGTATTTT	CASSERERGSTDTQYF
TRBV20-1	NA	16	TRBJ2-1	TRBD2	TGCAGTGCTCCTGGTAGGCTAGCGGGGGGATACAATGAGCAGTTCTTC	CSAPGRLAGGYNEQFF
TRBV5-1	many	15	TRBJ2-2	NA	TGCGCCAGCAGCTTGGACCCGGGATTGGCCGGGGAGCTGTTTTTT	CASSLDPGLAGELFF
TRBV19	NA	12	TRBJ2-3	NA	TGTGCCAGTAGTCCGGCTGGTGGTACGCAGTATTTT	CASSPAGGTQYF